One sample yielded the 20 T cell receptor beta chains listed below, sequenced in a study of somatic mutations in cytotoxic T cells in rheumatoid arthritis. Some clones are missing from TCRdb's copy, which holds only in-frame ones; the method was immunoSEQ multiplex PCR. In the table there are 13,000 to 15,000 clones, 90% to 95% of which are singletons. The sequenced sample was CD4+ T cells sorted from blood. Every receptor here comes from a man in his 70s with rheumatoid arthritis.

V usage is TRBV6-1 and J usage is TRBJ2-5, with 11 bases aligning to TRBD1. V was clipped by 4 bases and J by 3 bases; unmatched bases: 4. The CDR3 has 15 residues. Germline lookup yields CDR1 MNHNS and CDR2 SASEGT. The DNA for the CDR3 is TGTGCCAGCAGTGGATGGGACAGGGGGGAAGAGACCCAGTACTTC. Residues: CASSGWDRGEETQYF.

The rearrangement uses TRBV29-1 and TRBJ1-1; D unclear. Germline loops: CDR1 SQVTM, CDR2 ANQGSEA. The length of the CDR3 is 13 residues. V lost 5 bases and J 0 bases, leaving 10 bases between the germline ends. The CDR3, as DNA: TGCAGCGTTAGGAGCCATCTGAACACTGAAGCTTTCTTT. As protein: CSVRSHLNTEAFF.

The chain links TRBV28 to TRBJ2-3; perhaps TRBD1 as D (5 bases). Germline assignment: CDR1 MDHEN and CDR2 SYDVKM. Trimming removed 6 bases from V and 8 bases from J, with 12 bases in between. The CDR3 runs to 12 residues. CDR3 sequence: CASSRRRGTQYF. In DNA, the CDR3 is TGTGCCAGCAGCCGGCGAAGGGGTACGCAGTATTTT.

This clone was recorded only once. The chain uses TRBV6-1 and TRBJ2-4; maybe TRBD1 (5 bases). Per germline, CDR1 MNHNS and CDR2 SASEGT. Trimming took 1 base from V and 6 from J, leaving 13 bases between them. The CDR3 has 15 residues. The CDR3 region has the DNA TGTGCCAGCAGTGAAGGAGACGCAAGGGGAAACATTCAGTACTTC. It specifies CASSEGDARGNIQYF.

The chain joins TRBV7-2 to TRBJ2-5; no clear D. Deletions cut 1 base from V and 0 bases from J, with 6 bases between. This CDR3 has 14 residues. Germline V gives CDR1 SGHTA, CDR2 FQGNSA. The CDR3 DNA follows: TGTGCCAGCAGCTTAGACAAGAACCAAGAGACCCAGTACTTC. It is translated as CASSLDKNQETQYF. The full variable domain, in which reference TRBV7-2 and TRBJ2-5 provide the parts outside the CDR3, is GAGVSQSPSNKVTEKGKDVELRCDPISGHTALYWYRQSLGQGLEFLIYFQGNSAPDKSGLPSDRFSAERTGGSVSTLTIQRTQQEDSAVYLCASSLDKNQETQYFGPGTRLLVL.

CDR3 region: CASSRQGMNTEAFF. The CDR3, as DNA: TGTGCCAGTAGCCGACAGGGCATGAACACTGAAGCTTTCTTT. The gene calls are TRBV19 and TRBJ1-1; 7 bases are a match to TRBD1. The V gene end was trimmed by 6 bases and the J gene end by 0 bases; junction bases not matched to a gene: 4. Germline values: CDR1 LNHDA, CDR2 SQIVND (reference sequence). The CDR3 covers 14 residues.

This clone is a singleton in its sample. The chain couples TRBV6-5 to TRBJ2-7; the match to TRBD2 covers 9 bases. The CDR3 consists of 15 residues. V gave up 6 bases and J gave up 2 bases; unmatched junction bases: 8. CDR1 is MNHEY, CDR2 SVGAGI, per germline. This CDR3 is CASRPQGLAAYEQYF. The CDR3 DNA sequence: TGTGCCAGCAGACCCCAGGGACTAGCAGCCTACGAGCAGTACTTC.

The chain is built from TRBV15 and TRBJ2-5; D gene uncertain. The ends were cut back, 1 base at V and 5 bases at J, with 2 bases in the middle. The CDR3 consists of 11 residues. CDR1 and CDR2 from the germline V gene are LNHNV and YYDKDF (reference sequence). The CDR3 protein is CATSRAETQYF. In DNA form, the CDR3 reads TGTGCCACCAGCAGAGCTGAGACCCAGTACTTC.

V usage is TRBV19 and J usage is TRBJ2-1; D may be TRBD1 (6 bases). The CDR3 consists of 15 residues. From germline, CDR1 is LNHDA and CDR2 SQIVND (reference sequence). Trimming left V 3 bases short and J 8 bases short, with 17 bases between. The CDR3: CASSIGMLEGDEQFF. The CDR3 DNA is TGTGCCAGTAGTATTGGTATGCTAGAGGGGGATGAGCAGTTCTTC.

This sequence joins TRBV29-1 and TRBJ1-4; D is perhaps TRBD1 (6 bases). The V gene lost 5 bases and the J gene lost 8 bases, with 21 bases spanning the gap. The CDR3 spans 15 residues. Germline CDR1 reads SQVTM; CDR2 reads ANQGSEA. Here the CDR3 DNA reads TGCAGCGTTTCCCGAGGGTCGGACAGAGGGGAAAAACTGTTTTTT. Its protein is CSVSRGSDRGEKLFF.

V and J are TRBV21-1 and TRBJ1-5; the table assigns TRBD1, which was not confirmed against the DNA. TRBV21-1 is flagged as a pseudogene. The CDR3 extends over 15 amino acids. The DNA for the CDR3 is TGTGCCAGCAGCAAACTCCCAGGGGGCAATCAGCCCCAGCATTTT. Amino acid sequence: CASSKLPGGNQPQHF.

The CDR3 loop is CASSVGLASDTQYF. In DNA form, the CDR3 reads TGTGCCAGCAGTGTTGGTCTAGCGAGTGATACGCAGTATTTT. This rearrangement joins TRBV2 to TRBJ2-3; D perhaps matches TRBD2 (6 bases). This CDR3 has 14 amino acids. From germline, CDR1 is SNHLY and CDR2 FYNNEI. V lost 4 bases to trimming and J lost 6 bases, with 14 bases between them.

The chain recombines TRBV27 with TRBJ1-2, with D perhaps TRBD1 (5 bases). V gave up 3 bases and J gave up 3 bases, with 8 bases separating them. CDR1 and CDR2 from the germline V gene are MNHEY and SMNVEV (reference sequence). CDR3 length equals 13 residues. The CDR3 region has the DNA TGTGCCAGCAGTTTTCAGGGTGACTATGGCTACACCTTC. This codes for CASSFQGDYGYTF.

The gene calls are TRBV9 and TRBJ2-5, with D tentatively TRBD2 (5 bases). The V end was cut by 3 bases, the J end by 7 bases, with 13 bases between. Germline lookup yields CDR1 SGDLS and CDR2 YYNGEE. The CDR3 spans 13 residues. DNA for the CDR3: TGTGCCAGCAGCGCCCTAGGGAGTGGGACCCAGTACTTC. Amino acid sequence: CASSALGSGTQYF.

The chain recombines TRBV29-1 with TRBJ1-1; possibly TRBD1 for D (5 bases). Germline V lookup: CDR1 SQVTM, CDR2 ANQGSEA. V lost 3 bases to trimming and J lost 2 bases, with 10 bases between them. This CDR3 has 13 amino acids. The CDR3 loop is CSVEGGGNTEAFF. CDR3 nucleotides: TGCAGCGTTGAGGGGGGGGGAAACACTGAAGCTTTCTTT.

The genes are TRBV5-6 and TRBJ2-5; D may be TRBD2 (6 bases). Germline-derived CDR1 and CDR2 are SGHDT and YYEEEE. The V and J ends lost 4 bases and 2 bases respectively, with 15 bases between them. The CDR3 spans 15 residues. The CDR3 spells CASSLSWDLQETQYF. CDR3 in DNA: TGTGCCAGCAGCCTGTCGTGGGACTTACAAGAGACCCAGTACTTC.

The rearrangement joins TRBV11-3 to TRBJ2-2; D possibly corresponds to TRBD2 (6 bases). There are 15 residues in the CDR3. V lost 4 bases and J 0 bases, leaving 9 bases between the germline ends. Germline loops: CDR1 SGHNT, CDR2 YENEEA. The CDR3: CASSYAGTNTGELFF. The CDR3 DNA reads as TGTGCCAGCAGCTACGCGGGGACGAACACCGGGGAGCTGTTTTTT.

The chain combines TRBV11-2 with TRBJ1-5; no clear D. Trimming pared 5 bases from V and 6 bases from J, leaving 8 bases between. In germline, CDR1 is SGHAT, CDR2 FQNNGV. This CDR3 is built from 12 residues. The CDR3 sequence is CASSEGIQPQHF. Written as DNA, the CDR3 is TGTGCCAGCAGCGAGGGAATTCAGCCCCAGCATTTT. Full variable domain (missing parts from reference TRBV11-2 and TRBJ1-5): EAGVAQSPRYKIIEKRQSVAFWCNPISGHATLYWYQQILGQGPKLLIQFQNNGVVDDSQLPKDRFSAERLKGVDSTLKIQPAKLEDSAVYLCASSEGIQPQHFGDGTRLSIL.

The chain recombines TRBV29-1 with TRBJ1-1; 9 bases map to TRBD1. Per germline, CDR1 SQVTM and CDR2 ANQGSEA. There are 15 residues in the CDR3. V was pared by 5 bases and J by 6 bases, with 13 bases of the junction left unmatched. The CDR3 loop reads CSVRSTTGGRAEAFF. CDR3 nucleotide sequence: TGCAGCGTTCGCTCGACGACAGGGGGGAGAGCTGAAGCTTTCTTT.

V gene TRBV28 combines with J gene TRBJ1-5; possibly TRBD1 for D (6 bases). Germline values: CDR1 MDHEN, CDR2 SYDVKM. This CDR3 has 14 amino acids. Trimming removed 6 bases from V and 5 bases from J, with 14 bases in between. The CDR3 region has the DNA TGTGCCAGCAGACCCGGGAACAGGGATCAGCCCCAGCATTTT. Translation: CASRPGNRDQPQHF.